This T cell receptor (beta chain) appears in the sequencing data of a study of early T cells in non-severe SARS-CoV-2 infection. Whole-study context: Whole-blood bulk RNA, unsorted, was sequenced, and chains were unpaired.

The CDR3 length is 14 residues. Per the germline V gene, CDR1 is MNHEY and CDR2 is SVGAGI. V was shortened by 2 bases and J by 7 bases, with 9 bases between the two germline ends. Individual cDNA molecules each received unique molecular identifiers attached to them. In TCRdb, the 5' RACE reads were re-called with MiXCR into one record per CDR3 protein. The data hold fewer than 100,000 distinct CDR3 sequences, with about 12% observed a single time. This clonotype was seen repeatedly, ten times or more. Input material: whole blood. The chain recombines TRBV6-5 with TRBJ1-6; D gene uncertain. The TCR sequence derives from an adult who was a healthcare worker with PCR-confirmed SARS-CoV-2 infection or an uninfected control (not recorded which). CDR3 residues: CASSYGPLNSPLHF. Written as DNA, the CDR3 is TGTGCCAGCAGTTACGGGCCCTTGAATTCACCCCTCCACTTT.